This TCR beta chain was identified in a study of post-analysis software for immune sequencing data (dated by TCRdb to between 2014 and 2016). At the level of the whole study: The recorded disease courses included relapsing-remitting, secondary progressive and progressive-relapsing multiple sclerosis, and some patients had no subtype annotation. The patient repertoires were set against 11 previously published healthy control repertoires from donors whose ages ranged from about 6 to 27 years. A subset of samples was prepared in parallel using single-end sample barcoding, then pooled and co-amplified after Illumina adapter ligation.

Between the V and J ends, shortened by 0 bases and 0 bases respectively, the junction contains 11 bases. CDR3 length: 15 amino acids, cysteine to phenylalanine. CDR3 DNA only is kept here, 45 bases in frame from base 1. In the germline V gene, CDR1 corresponds to SQVTM and CDR2 to ANQGSEA. Beyond this particular receptor, the publication reports: Significantly lower normalized Chao1 diversity was found in multiple sclerosis patients than in controls, suggesting substantial peripheral T-cell clonal expansion. Four or five TRBV segments, including TRBV5-6, TRBV5-1 and TRBV20-1, were significantly more frequent in patients than controls. The multiple sclerosis patient group was slightly younger than the control group. Strong co-clustering of samples prepared in the same batch was shown by direct clustering with F measure, prompting a batch-effect correction.

Only one count was recorded for this clonotype. Its antigen is not yet known. No base-level quality is on record; no much larger clone is a single base apart. Library method: PCR. Sequencing instrument: Illumina HiSeq 2500. Unique molecular identifiers were incorporated into TCR beta cDNA libraries to reduce PCR and sequencing biases. Approximately 500,000 cDNA molecules were obtained per 1 to 10 million input T cells, so each molecule approximated one T cell. The patient libraries were prepared and sequenced using the same protocol as the earlier healthy control dataset. Samples belonging to the same batch were prepared together, multiplexed and sequenced on a shared HiSeq lane. In the paper's pipeline: MIGEC handled the raw barcoded reads, throwing out single-read molecular identifier groups before consensus assembly and CDR3 extraction. VDJtools was used for post-analysis of the clonotype tables, with diversity normalized by down-sampling every dataset to the smallest sample size. Repertoire overlap clustering matched CDR3 amino acid but not nucleotide sequences to correct batch-related cross-sample contamination. TCRdb reworked the public reads: Q25 trimming with fastp, MiXCR clone assembly, productive beta chains retained. A single entry per CDR3 protein holds the most common genes and DNA from its merged rows. TCRdb assigned the V and J calls; the authors' analysis was not used. Counted in this sample were hundreds of thousands of distinct CDR3 sequences; approximately 30% of them appeared once. 0.56% of the sample lies in the top ten.

TCR beta repertoires were profiled from peripheral blood of more than ten young patients with multiple sclerosis to demonstrate the VDJtools post-analysis software. The patients with multiple sclerosis were children and adolescents between 6 and 15 years of age. Recombination connected TRBV29-1 to TRBJ1-2, with no confidently assigned D gene. The TCR sequence derives from a girl aged 5 to 17 with multiple sclerosis. Specimen: blood. The sequenced DNA: TGCAGCGTTGAAGAGGGAGGTCAGGCTAACTATGGCTACACCTTC. Translated, it reads CSVEEGGQANYGYTF.